This T cell receptor (beta chain) came from a study of OX40 agonist ivuxolimab in advanced cancers. Background on the study: The patients received ivuxolimab by intravenous route every 2 weeks at 0.01 to 10 mg/kg.

With 9 bases removed from V and 0 bases from J, the gap between germline ends came to 12 bases. Germline CDR1 reads LNHDA; CDR2 reads SQIVND (reference sequence). The CDR3 sequence is 14 residues long. Some clones are missing from TCRdb's copy, which holds only in-frame ones; the method was immunoSEQ multiplex PCR. The sample carries more than 100,000 clones, 85% to 95% recorded once. Details on this clone: Antigen specificity is unknown.

General observations from the study: In the 0.1-3.0 mg/kg groups, partial responders showed among the lowest expansion.

This sequence originates from an adult with an advanced solid tumor such as melanoma, head and neck, liver or kidney cancer. The sequenced sample was CD4+ or CD8+ T cells sorted from blood, obtained in a trial of the OX40 agonist ivuxolimab. The chain recombines TRBV19 with TRBJ1-3; the D gene is possibly TRBD1 (5 bases). CDR3 loop: CASLGLLSGNTIYF. CDR3 DNA sequence: TGTGCCAGCCTGGGACTCCTCTCTGGAAACACCATATATTTT.